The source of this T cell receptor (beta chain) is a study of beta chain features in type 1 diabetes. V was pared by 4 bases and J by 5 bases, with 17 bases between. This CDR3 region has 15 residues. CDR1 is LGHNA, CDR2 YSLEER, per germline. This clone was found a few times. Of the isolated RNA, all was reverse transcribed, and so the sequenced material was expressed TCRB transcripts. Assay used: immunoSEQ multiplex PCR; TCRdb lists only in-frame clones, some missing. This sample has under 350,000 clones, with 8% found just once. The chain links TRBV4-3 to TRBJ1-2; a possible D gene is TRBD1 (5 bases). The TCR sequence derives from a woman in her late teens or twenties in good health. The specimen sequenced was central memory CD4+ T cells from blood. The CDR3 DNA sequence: TGCGCCAGCAGCCGGTCCGGGACGGACCTTTATGGCTACACCTTC. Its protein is CASSRSGTDLYGYTF.